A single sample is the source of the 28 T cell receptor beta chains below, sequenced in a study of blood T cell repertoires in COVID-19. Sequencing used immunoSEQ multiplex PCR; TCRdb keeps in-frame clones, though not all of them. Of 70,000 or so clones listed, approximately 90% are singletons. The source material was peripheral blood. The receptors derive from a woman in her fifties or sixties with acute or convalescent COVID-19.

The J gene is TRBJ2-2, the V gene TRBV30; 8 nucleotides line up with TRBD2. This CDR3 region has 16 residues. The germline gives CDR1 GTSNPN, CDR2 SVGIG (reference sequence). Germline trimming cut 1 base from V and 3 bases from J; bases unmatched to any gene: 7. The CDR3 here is CAWSGGLAGYTGELFF. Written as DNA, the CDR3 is TGTGCCTGGAGTGGGGGGTTAGCGGGGTACACCGGGGAGCTGTTTTTT.

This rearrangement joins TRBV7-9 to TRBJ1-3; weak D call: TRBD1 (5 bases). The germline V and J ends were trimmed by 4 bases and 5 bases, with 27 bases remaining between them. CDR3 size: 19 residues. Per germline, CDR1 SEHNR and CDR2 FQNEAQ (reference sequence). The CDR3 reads CASSSAGGTYGQLRNTIYF. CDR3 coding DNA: TGTGCCAGCAGCTCCGCGGGGGGGACGTACGGCCAACTTAGAAACACCATATATTTT.

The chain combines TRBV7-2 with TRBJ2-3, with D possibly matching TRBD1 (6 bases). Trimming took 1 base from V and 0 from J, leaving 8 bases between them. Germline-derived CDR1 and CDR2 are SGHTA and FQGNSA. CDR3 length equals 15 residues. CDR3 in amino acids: CASSLVQGSTDTQYF. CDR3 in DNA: TGTGCCAGCAGCTTAGTACAGGGTAGCACAGATACGCAGTATTTT.

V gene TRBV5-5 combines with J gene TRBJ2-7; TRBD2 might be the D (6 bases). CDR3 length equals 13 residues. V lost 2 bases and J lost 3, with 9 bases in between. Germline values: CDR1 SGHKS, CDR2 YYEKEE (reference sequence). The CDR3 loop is CASSFPGGYEQYF. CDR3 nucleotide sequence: TGTGCCAGCAGCTTTCCCGGGGGCTACGAGCAGTACTTC.

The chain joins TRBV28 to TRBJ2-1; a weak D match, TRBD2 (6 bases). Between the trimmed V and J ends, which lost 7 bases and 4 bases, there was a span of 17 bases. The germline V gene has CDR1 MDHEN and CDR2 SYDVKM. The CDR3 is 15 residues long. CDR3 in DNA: TGTGCCAGCACCCCAAGCGGGTCTTCATACAATGAGCAGTTCTTC. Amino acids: CASTPSGSSYNEQFF.

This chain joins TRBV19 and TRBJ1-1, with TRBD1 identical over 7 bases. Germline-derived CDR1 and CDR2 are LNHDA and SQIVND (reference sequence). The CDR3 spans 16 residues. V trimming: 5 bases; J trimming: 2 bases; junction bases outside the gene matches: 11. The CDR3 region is CASSVGRTGVNTEAFF. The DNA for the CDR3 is TGTGCCAGTAGTGTGGGAAGGACAGGCGTCAACACTGAAGCTTTCTTT.

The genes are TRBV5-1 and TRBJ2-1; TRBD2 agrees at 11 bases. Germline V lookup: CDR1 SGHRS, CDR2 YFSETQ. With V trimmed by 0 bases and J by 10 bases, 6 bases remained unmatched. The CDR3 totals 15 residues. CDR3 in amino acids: CASSLVAGGPGEQFF. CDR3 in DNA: TGCGCCAGCAGCTTGGTAGCGGGGGGGCCAGGAGAGCAGTTCTTC.

CDR3 sequence reads: CASSATGGPNTEAFF. The CDR3 DNA follows: TGTGCCAGCAGCGCCACCGGGGGACCGAACACTGAAGCTTTCTTT. This chain joins TRBV7-9 and TRBJ1-1, with a weak D call TRBD1 (5 bases). Germline loops: CDR1 SEHNR, CDR2 FQNEAQ (reference sequence). The CDR3 totals 15 residues. Trimming removed 5 bases from V and 1 base from J, with 14 bases in between.

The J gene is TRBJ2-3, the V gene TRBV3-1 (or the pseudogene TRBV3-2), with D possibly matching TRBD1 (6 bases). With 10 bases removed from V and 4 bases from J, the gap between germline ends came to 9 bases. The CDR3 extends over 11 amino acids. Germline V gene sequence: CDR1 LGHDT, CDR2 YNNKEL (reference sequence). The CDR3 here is CAIKGADTQYF. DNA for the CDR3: TGTGCCATCAAGGGGGCAGATACGCAGTATTTT.

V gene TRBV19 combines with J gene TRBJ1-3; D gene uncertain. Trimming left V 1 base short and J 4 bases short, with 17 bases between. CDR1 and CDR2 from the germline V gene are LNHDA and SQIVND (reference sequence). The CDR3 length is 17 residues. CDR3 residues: CASSIAPIGPRGNTIYF. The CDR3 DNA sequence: TGTGCCAGTAGTATAGCTCCCATCGGTCCACGAGGAAACACCATATATTTT. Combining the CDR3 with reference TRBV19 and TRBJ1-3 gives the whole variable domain DGGITQSPKYLFRKEGQNVTLSCEQNLNHDAMYWYRQDPGQGLRLIYYSQIVNDFQKGDIAEGYSVSREKKESFPLTVTSAQKNPTAFYLCASSIAPIGPRGNTIYFGEGSWLTVV.

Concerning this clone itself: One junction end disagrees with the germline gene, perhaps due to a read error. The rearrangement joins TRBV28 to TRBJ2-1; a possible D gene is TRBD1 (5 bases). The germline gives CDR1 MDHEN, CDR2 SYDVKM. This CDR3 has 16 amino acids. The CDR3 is CASSTTRQTALNGQFF. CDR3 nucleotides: TGTGCCAGCAGTACGACCCGCCAGACAGCGTTAAATGGGCAGTTCTTC.

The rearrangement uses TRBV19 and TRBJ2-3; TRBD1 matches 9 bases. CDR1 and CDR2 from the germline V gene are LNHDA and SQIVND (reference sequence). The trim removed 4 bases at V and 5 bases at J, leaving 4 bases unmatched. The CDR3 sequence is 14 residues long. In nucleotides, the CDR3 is TGTGCCAGTAGTAGGGGGACAGGGAGAGATACGCAGTATTTT. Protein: CASSRGTGRDTQYF.

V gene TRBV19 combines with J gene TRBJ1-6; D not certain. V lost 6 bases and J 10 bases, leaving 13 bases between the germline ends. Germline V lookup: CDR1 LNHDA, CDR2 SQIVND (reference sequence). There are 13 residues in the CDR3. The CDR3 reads CASSRTFRSPLHF. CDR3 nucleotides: TGTGCCAGTAGCCGGACTTTTCGGTCACCCCTCCACTTT. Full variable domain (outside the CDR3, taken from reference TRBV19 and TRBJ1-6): DGGITQSPKYLFRKEGQNVTLSCEQNLNHDAMYWYRQDPGQGLRLIYYSQIVNDFQKGDIAEGYSVSREKKESFPLTVTSAQKNPTAFYLCASSRTFRSPLHFGNGTRLTVT.

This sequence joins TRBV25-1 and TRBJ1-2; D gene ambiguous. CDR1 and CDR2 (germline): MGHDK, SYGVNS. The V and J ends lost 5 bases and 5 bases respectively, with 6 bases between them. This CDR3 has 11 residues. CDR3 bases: TGTGCCAGCAGTTCCGGGTATGGCTACACCTTC. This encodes CASSSGYGYTF.

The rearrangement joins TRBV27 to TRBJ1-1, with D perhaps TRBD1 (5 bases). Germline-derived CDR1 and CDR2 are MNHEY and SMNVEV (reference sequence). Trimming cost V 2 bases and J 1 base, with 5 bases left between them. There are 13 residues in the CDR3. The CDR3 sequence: CASSLQGNTEAFF. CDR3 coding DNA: TGTGCCAGCAGTTTACAGGGGAACACTGAAGCTTTCTTT.

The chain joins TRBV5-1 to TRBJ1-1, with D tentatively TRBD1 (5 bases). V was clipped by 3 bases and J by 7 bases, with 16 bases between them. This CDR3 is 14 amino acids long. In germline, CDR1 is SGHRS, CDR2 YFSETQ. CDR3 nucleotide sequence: TGCGCCAGCAGCTGGGACTCTATCGGAGGTGAAGCTTTCTTT. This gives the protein CASSWDSIGGEAFF.

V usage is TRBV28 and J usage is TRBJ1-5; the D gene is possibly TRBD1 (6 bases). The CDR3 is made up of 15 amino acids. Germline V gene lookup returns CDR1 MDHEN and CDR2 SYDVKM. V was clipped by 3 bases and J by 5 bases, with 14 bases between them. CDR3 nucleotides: TGTGCCAGCAGTTTTGCCGACAGGAACTATCAGCCCCAGCATTTT. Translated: CASSFADRNYQPQHF.

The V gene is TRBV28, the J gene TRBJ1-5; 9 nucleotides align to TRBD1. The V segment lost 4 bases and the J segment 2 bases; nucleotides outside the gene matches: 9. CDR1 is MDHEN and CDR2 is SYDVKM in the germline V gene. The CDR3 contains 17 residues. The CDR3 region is CASSSLQGAVGNQPQHF. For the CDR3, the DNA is TGTGCCAGCAGTTCCTTACAGGGGGCGGTGGGCAATCAGCCCCAGCATTTT.

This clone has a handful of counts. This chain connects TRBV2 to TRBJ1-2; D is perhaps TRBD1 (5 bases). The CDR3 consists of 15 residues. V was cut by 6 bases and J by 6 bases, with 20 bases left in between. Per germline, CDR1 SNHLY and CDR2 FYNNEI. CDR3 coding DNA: TGTGCCAGCAGAGGTTTGGGGGGGTTATTGAATGGCTACACCTTC. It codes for CASRGLGGLLNGYTF.

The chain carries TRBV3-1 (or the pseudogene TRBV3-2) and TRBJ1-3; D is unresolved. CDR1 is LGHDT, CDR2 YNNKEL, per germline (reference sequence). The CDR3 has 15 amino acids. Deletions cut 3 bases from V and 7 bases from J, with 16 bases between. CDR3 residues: CASSHVREIGNTIYF. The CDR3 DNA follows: TGTGCCAGCAGCCACGTCCGGGAAATAGGGAACACCATATATTTT.

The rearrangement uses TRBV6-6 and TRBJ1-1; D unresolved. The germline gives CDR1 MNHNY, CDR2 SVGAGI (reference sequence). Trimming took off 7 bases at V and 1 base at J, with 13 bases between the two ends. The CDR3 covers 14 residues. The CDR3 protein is CASTGGFGNTEAFF. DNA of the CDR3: TGTGCCAGCACGGGCGGGTTCGGGAACACTGAAGCTTTCTTT.

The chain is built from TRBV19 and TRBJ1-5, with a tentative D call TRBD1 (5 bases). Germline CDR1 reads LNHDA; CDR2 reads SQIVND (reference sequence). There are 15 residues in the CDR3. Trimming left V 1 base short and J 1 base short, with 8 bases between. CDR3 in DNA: TGTGCCAGTAGTATAGTAAGACAGAGCAATCAGCCCCAGCATTTT. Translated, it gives CASSIVRQSNQPQHF.

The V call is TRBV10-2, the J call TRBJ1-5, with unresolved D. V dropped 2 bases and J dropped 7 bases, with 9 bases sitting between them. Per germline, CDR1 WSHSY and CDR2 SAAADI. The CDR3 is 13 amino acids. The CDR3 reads CASSESRTQPQHF. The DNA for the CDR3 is TGCGCCAGCAGTGAGAGCCGAACCCAGCCCCAGCATTTT.

DNA for the CDR3: TGCGCCAGCAGCTCGGGACAGCCTAATGAAAAACTGTTTTTT. Protein: CASSSGQPNEKLFF. The chain carries TRBV5-1 and TRBJ1-4; 7 nucleotides align to TRBD1. Germline CDR1 SGHRS, CDR2 YFSETQ. The ends lost 3 bases at V and 3 bases at J; junction bases unmatched: 2. The CDR3 loop spans 14 amino acids.

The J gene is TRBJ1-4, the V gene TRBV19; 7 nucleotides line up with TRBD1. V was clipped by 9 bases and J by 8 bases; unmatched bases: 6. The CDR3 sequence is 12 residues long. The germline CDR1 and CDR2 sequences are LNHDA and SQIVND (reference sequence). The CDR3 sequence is CASRDRLEKLFF. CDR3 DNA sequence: TGTGCCAGCCGGGACAGATTGGAAAAACTGTTTTTT.

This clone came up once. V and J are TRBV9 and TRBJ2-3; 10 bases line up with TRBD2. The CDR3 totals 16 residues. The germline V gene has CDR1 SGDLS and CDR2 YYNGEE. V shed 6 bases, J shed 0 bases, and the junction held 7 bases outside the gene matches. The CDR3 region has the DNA TGTGCCAGCAACTCAGTTAGCGGGAGGAGCACAGATACGCAGTATTTT. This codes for CASNSVSGRSTDTQYF.

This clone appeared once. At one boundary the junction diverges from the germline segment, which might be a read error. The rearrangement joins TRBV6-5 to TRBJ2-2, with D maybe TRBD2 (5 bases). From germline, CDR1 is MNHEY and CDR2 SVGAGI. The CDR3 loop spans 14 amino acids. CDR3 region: CARSSGGNTGELFF. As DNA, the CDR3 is TGTGCCCGCAGTTCTGGAGGGAACACCGGGGAGCTGTTTTTT.

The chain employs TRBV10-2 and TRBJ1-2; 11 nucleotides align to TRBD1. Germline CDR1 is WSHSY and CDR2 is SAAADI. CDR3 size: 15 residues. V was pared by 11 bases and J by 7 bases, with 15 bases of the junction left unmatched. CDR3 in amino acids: CAVTGTGGRGAGYTF. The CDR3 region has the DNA TGCGCCGTTACCGGGACAGGGGGAAGAGGCGCTGGCTACACCTTC.